The 2 T cell receptor beta chains below were found in one sample sequenced in a study of blood T cell repertoires in COVID-19. Using immunoSEQ multiplex PCR, the repertoire was profiled, and TCRdb retains in-frame clones only, with some absent. The sample records 95,000 to 150,000 clones, over 70% being singletons. Material: peripheral blood. The receptor source for this set is a man in his 70s with acute or convalescent COVID-19.

Details on this clone: This CDR3 is also generated by other DNA sequences in the sample. This sequence joins TRBV24-1 and TRBJ2-7; possible D gene TRBD1, 6 bases. V was shortened by 3 bases and J by 3 bases, with 8 bases between the two germline ends. From germline, CDR1 is KGHDR and CDR2 SFDVKD. This CDR3 has 13 amino acids. For the CDR3, the DNA is TGTGCCACCAGTGATCCGACAGGCTACGAGCAGTACTTC. Translating it yields CATSDPTGYEQYF.

The rearrangement joins TRBV7-2 to TRBJ2-2; D gene uncertain. Germline CDR1 is SGHTA and CDR2 is FQGNSA. Trimming took off 3 bases at V and 4 bases at J, with 9 bases between the two ends. The CDR3 runs to 14 residues. The CDR3 protein is CASSFRVLTGELFF. The CDR3 region has the DNA TGTGCCAGCAGCTTTAGAGTGCTCACCGGGGAGCTGTTTTTT.